Included here is one T cell receptor (beta chain) sequence, with context. Its antigen remains unidentified. Trimming took off 1 base at V and 5 bases at J, with 14 bases between the two ends. Germline V lookup: CDR1 MGHDK, CDR2 SYGVNS. CDR3 length equals 15 residues. This entry belongs to a study of cytomegalovirus exposure and HLA in healthy donors. Study as a whole: Of all 400 or so donors who were genotyped, 75% to 90% belonged to the Caucasian-associated ancestry cluster.

Findings of the study overall: Trimming of TCR beta V- and J-genes showed a link, identified in a later analysis, to a missense DCLRE1C variant.

Primers: 60 Vbeta forward and 13 Jbeta reverse. Only in-frame clones appear in the TCRdb table, and some are missing; sequencing was by immunoSEQ multiplex PCR. The sample features 200,000 to 250,000 clones, with approximately 0.98% in its top ten. This chain links TRBV25-1 with TRBJ2-5; D may be TRBD1 (5 bases). This clonotype was sampled from a woman in her twenties or thirties in good health and CMV-seropositive. Specimen: PBMCs. The CDR3 DNA sequence: TGTGCCAGCAGTGAATGGGGCAGGGTAACGGAGACCCAGTACTTC. The encoded protein is CASSEWGRVTETQYF.